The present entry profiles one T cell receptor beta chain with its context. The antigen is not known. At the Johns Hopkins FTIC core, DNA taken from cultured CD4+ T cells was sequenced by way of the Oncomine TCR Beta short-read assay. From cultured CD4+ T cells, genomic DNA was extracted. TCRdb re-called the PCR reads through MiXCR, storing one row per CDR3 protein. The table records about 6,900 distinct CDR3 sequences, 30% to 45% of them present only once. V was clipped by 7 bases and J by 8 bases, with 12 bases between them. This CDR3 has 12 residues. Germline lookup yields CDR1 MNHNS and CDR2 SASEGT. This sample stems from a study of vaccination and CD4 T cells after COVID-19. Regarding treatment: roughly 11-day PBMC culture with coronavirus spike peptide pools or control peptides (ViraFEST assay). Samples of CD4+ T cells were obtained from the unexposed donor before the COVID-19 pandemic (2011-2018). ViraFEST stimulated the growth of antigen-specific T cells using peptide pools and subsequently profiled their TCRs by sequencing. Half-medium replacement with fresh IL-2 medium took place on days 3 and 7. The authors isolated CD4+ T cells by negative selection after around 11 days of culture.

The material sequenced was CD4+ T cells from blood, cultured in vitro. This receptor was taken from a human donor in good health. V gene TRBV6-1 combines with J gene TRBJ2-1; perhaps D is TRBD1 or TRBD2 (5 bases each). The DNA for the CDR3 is TGTGCCAGCAAAAAAAGGGACCATGAGCAGTTCTTC. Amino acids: CASKKRDHEQFF.